This TCR beta chain was found in a study of shared clonotypes between healthy human individuals. Every donor, a Caucasian adult, lived in Nashville, Tennessee. Genomic DNA per cell subset filled all wells of several immunoSEQ plates. Here immunoSEQ multiplex PCR was the method, and the copy in TCRdb shows in-frame clones only, minus some. Among about 980,000 clones listed, 60% to 85% were seen once. Looked up from germline, CDR1 is SEHNR and CDR2 is FQNEAQ (reference sequence). CDR3 length equals 13 residues. V was clipped by 5 bases and J by 8 bases; unmatched bases: 8. At least ten counts were recorded for this clone.

The specimen was memory CD4+ T cells sorted from blood. Documented subset: CD45RA-negative fraction. The rearrangement uses TRBV7-9 and TRBJ1-2, with 7 nucleotides matching TRBD1. The source of this sequence is a man between 18 and 35 years old in good health. Written as DNA, the CDR3 is TGTGCCAGCAGCGACAGGGTCACCAGAGGCTACACCTTC. Translating gives CASSDRVTRGYTF.